These 22 T cell receptor beta chains share one sample of origin, sequenced in a study of Tregs in tolerant kidney transplant recipients. Libraries were prepared by immunoSEQ multiplex PCR; TCRdb keeps only in-frame clonotypes and omits some of them. The sample lists 62,000 or so clones, nearly 98% seen once, with around 0.34% in the top ten. Material: Tregs from blood, obtained before the transplant. Receptors originate from a human donor who received a combined kidney and bone marrow transplant.

The chain is built from TRBV11-2 and TRBJ1-1; TRBD1 is a possible D gene (6 bases). Trimming cost V 5 bases and J 6 bases, with 13 bases left between them. CDR3 size: 13 residues. Germline CDR1 and CDR2: SGHAT and FQNNGV. The CDR3 DNA reads TGTGCCAGCAGCACAGGGTTATCACCTGAAGCTTTCTTT. Translating gives CASSTGLSPEAFF. Drawing the rest from reference TRBV11-2 and TRBJ1-1, the complete variable domain is EAGVAQSPRYKIIEKRQSVAFWCNPISGHATLYWYQQILGQGPKLLIQFQNNGVVDDSQLPKDRFSAERLKGVDSTLKIQPAKLEDSAVYLCASSTGLSPEAFFGQGTRLTVV.

V is TRBV18 and J is TRBJ1-1, with D possibly matching TRBD1 (6 bases). Trimming cost V 2 bases and J 2 bases, with 18 bases left between them. CDR3 length: 17 amino acids. In germline, CDR1 is KGHSH, CDR2 LQKENI. The CDR3 reads CASSPEILGALNTEAFF. In DNA, the CDR3 is TGTGCCAGCTCACCAGAGATCCTGGGGGCCCTAAACACTGAAGCTTTCTTT.

The chain joins TRBV7-8 to TRBJ1-1; 7 bases map to TRBD1. V dropped 6 bases and J dropped 2; count of bases not matched to a gene: 6. The CDR3 consists of 14 residues. CDR1 is SGHVS and CDR2 is FQNEAQ in the germline V gene. CDR3 DNA: TGTGCCAGCAGGACAGGGACACGTAACACTGAAGCTTTCTTT. This gives the protein CASRTGTRNTEAFF.

The V gene is TRBV5-4, the J gene TRBJ2-5, with D tentatively TRBD2 (6 bases). Trimming shortened V by 3 bases and J by 5 bases, and 11 bases separated the two germline ends. The CDR3 totals 13 residues. CDR1 is SGHNT and CDR2 is YYREEE in the germline V gene (reference sequence). The CDR3 protein is CASSSGLPETQYF. The DNA of the CDR3 is TGTGCCAGCAGCTCTGGACTACCGGAGACCCAGTACTTC.

This chain connects TRBV30 to TRBJ2-2; TRBD2 matches 7 bases. Germline V gene lookup returns CDR1 GTSNPN and CDR2 SVGIG (reference sequence). Germline trimming cut 2 bases from V and 5 bases from J; bases unmatched to any gene: 8. The CDR3 has 15 residues. CDR3 DNA sequence: TGTGCCTGGAGTCCCCCTCCCGGGGGGACCGGGGAGCTGTTTTTT. Translated: CAWSPPPGGTGELFF.

This chain uses TRBV11-1 with TRBJ2-7; possible D gene TRBD1, 6 bases. Between the trimmed V and J ends, which lost 4 bases and 6 bases, there was a span of 13 bases. CDR1 SGHAT and CDR2 FQDESV come from the germline V gene (reference sequence). The CDR3 runs 13 residues. CDR3 residues: CASSYGTRGEQYF. The CDR3 bases are TGTGCCAGCAGCTACGGGACCAGGGGCGAGCAGTACTTC.

The J gene is TRBJ2-2, the V gene TRBV5-4, with 11 nucleotides matching TRBD2. CDR1 is SGHNT and CDR2 is YYREEE in the germline V gene (reference sequence). This CDR3 comprises 18 residues. Trimming took 1 base from V and 4 from J; bases not matched to a gene: 9. The CDR3 reads CASSLWSGTSGITGELFF. CDR3 nucleotide sequence: TGTGCCAGCAGCTTGTGGTCCGGGACTAGCGGCATCACCGGGGAGCTGTTTTTT.

This clone was seen once. The chain has TRBV9 and TRBJ2-1; 7 nucleotides line up with TRBD1. Germline V gene lookup returns CDR1 SGDLS and CDR2 YYNGEE. This CDR3 region has 19 residues. V was pared by 3 bases and J by 1 base, with 16 bases of the junction left unmatched. The CDR3 sequence: CASSAPRDRVERSYNEQFF. The CDR3 DNA is TGTGCCAGCAGCGCTCCACGGGACAGAGTAGAAAGATCCTACAATGAGCAGTTCTTC.

CDR3 DNA: TGCGCCAGCAGCCAAGAAGACGGGTTGTTCGGTGGGGGGGTGTTCACAGATACGCAGTATTTT. Protein product: CASSQEDGLFGGGVFTDTQYF. The chain employs TRBV4-1 and TRBJ2-3; 7 nucleotides match TRBD2. The ends lost 0 bases at V and 2 bases at J; junction bases unmatched: 20. This CDR3 has 21 residues. The germline gives CDR1 MGHRA, CDR2 YSYEKL.

This clone occurred once. The chain links TRBV7-9 to TRBJ1-4, with a weak D call TRBD1 (5 bases). Trimming took 3 bases from V and 4 from J, leaving 9 bases between them. The CDR3 has 14 residues. Germline lookup yields CDR1 SEHNR and CDR2 FQNEAQ (reference sequence). As DNA, the CDR3 is TGTGCCAGCAGCTTTCAGGGATATAATGAAAAACTGTTTTTT. Translation: CASSFQGYNEKLFF. The variable domain in full, completed from reference TRBV7-9 and TRBJ1-4, reads DTGVSQNPRHKITKRGQNVTFRCDPISEHNRLYWYRQTLGQGPEFLTYFQNEAQLEKSRLLSDRFSAERPKGSFSTLEIQRTEQGDSAMYLCASSFQGYNEKLFFGSGTQLSVL.

This chain joins TRBV18 and TRBJ2-7, with TRBD1 matching 9 bases. The CDR3 runs to 14 residues. V lost 2 bases, J lost 4 bases, and 3 bases stayed unmatched. Germline V gene sequence: CDR1 KGHSH, CDR2 LQKENI. The CDR3 DNA is TGTGCCAGCTCACCAATGGACAGGGGATACGAGCAGTACTTC. Protein product: CASSPMDRGYEQYF.

The chain is built from TRBV7-2 and TRBJ2-1, with 8 bases aligning to TRBD1. This CDR3 has 15 residues. V trimming: 2 bases; J trimming: 1 base; junction bases outside the gene matches: 1. Germline V gene data show CDR1 as SGHTA and CDR2 as FQGNSA. This chain's CDR3 is CASSLTGGSYNEQFF. The CDR3 DNA reads as TGTGCCAGCAGCTTAACAGGGGGTTCCTACAATGAGCAGTTCTTC.

The V gene is TRBV19, the J gene TRBJ1-2, with D uncertain. The CDR3 has 11 amino acids. V shed 10 bases and J shed 8 bases, with 14 bases lying between them. The V gene's germline CDR1 is LNHDA and CDR2 SQIVND (reference sequence). The chain's CDR3 is CATKRREGYTF. CDR3 sequence (DNA): TGTGCCACTAAAAGAAGGGAGGGCTACACCTTC.

This chain links TRBV27 with TRBJ2-5; no clear D. V was pared by 4 bases and J by 5 bases, with 14 bases between. The CDR3 has 14 amino acids. Germline V gene data show CDR1 as MNHEY and CDR2 as SMNVEV (reference sequence). The CDR3 is CASSSSRVGETQYF. The CDR3 region has the DNA TGTGCCAGCAGTTCGAGTCGGGTTGGGGAGACCCAGTACTTC.

This chain's CDR3 is CASSESRDEQYF. The CDR3 bases are TGTGCCAGCAGTGAATCCAGGGACGAGCAGTACTTC. The chain links TRBV6-1 to TRBJ2-7; tentative D call: TRBD1 (5 bases). CDR1 and CDR2 (germline): MNHNS, SASEGT. The CDR3 is 12 residues long. Trimming removed 2 bases at V and 5 bases at J, with 7 bases between.

CDR3 sequence (DNA): TGTGCCAGCAGACCTAGCTCGGGTCTTAACTATGGCTACACCTTC. Protein sequence: CASRPSSGLNYGYTF. This chain connects TRBV28 to TRBJ1-2; D is unresolved. Trimming cost V 6 bases and J 1 base, with 15 bases left between them. Germline CDR1 and CDR2: MDHEN and SYDVKM. CDR3 length equals 15 residues.

This chain links TRBV5-1 with TRBJ1-1; a weak D match, TRBD1 (5 bases). Germline V CDR1 and CDR2: SGHRS, YFSETQ. The CDR3 extends over 15 amino acids. The ends were cut back, 4 bases at V and 5 bases at J, with 18 bases in the middle. CDR3 sequence (DNA): TGCGCCAGCAGCCCCAACATAGGGCGGGGGACTGAAGCTTTCTTT. This translates into CASSPNIGRGTEAFF.

The CDR3 nucleotides read TGTGCCAGCAGCCACGGGACAGCCTCCTACAATGAGCAGTTCTTC. Amino acid sequence: CASSHGTASYNEQFF. This rearrangement joins TRBV5-4 to TRBJ2-1, with 7 positions matching TRBD1. The CDR3 totals 15 residues. Germline CDR1 reads SGHNT; CDR2 reads YYREEE (reference sequence). J lost 0 bases, V lost 4 bases, and 4 bases had no gene match.

The chain carries TRBV7-8 and TRBJ2-7; 13 nucleotides align to TRBD2. This CDR3 spans 17 amino acids. The V gene end was trimmed by 4 bases and the J gene end by 3 bases; junction bases not matched to a gene: 9. Germline CDR1 is SGHVS and CDR2 is FQNEAQ. The CDR3 here is CASSSRLAGGPNYEQYF. CDR3 nucleotides: TGTGCCAGCAGCTCTCGACTAGCGGGGGGCCCTAACTACGAGCAGTACTTC.

This clone was recorded only once. V usage is TRBV30 and J usage is TRBJ1-2; 9 bases fit TRBD1. This CDR3 has 14 residues. The junction had 5 bases not matched to a gene; V was cut back by 4 bases and J by 2 bases. The germline V gene has CDR1 GTSNPN and CDR2 SVGIG (reference sequence). CDR3 nucleotides: TGTGCCTGGACACCCGGACAGGGGAACTATGGCTACACCTTC. Translation: CAWTPGQGNYGYTF.

V usage is TRBV7-6 and J usage is TRBJ2-6, with unresolved D. Trimming shortened V by 6 bases and J by 4 bases, and 19 bases separated the two germline ends. CDR1 SGHVS and CDR2 FNYEAQ come from the germline V gene. The CDR3 contains 17 residues. CDR3 sequence (DNA): TGTGCCAGCAGGCCCGGTTCGAAATGGTCAGGGGCCAACGTCCTGACTTTC. Translated: CASRPGSKWSGANVLTF. Based on the CDR3 plus reference TRBV7-6 and TRBJ2-6, the full variable domain is GAGVSQSPRYKVTKRGQDVALRCDPISGHVSLYWYRQALGQGPEFLTYFNYEAQQDKSGLPNDRFSAERPEGSISTLTIQRTEQRDSAMYRCASRPGSKWSGANVLTFGAGSRLTVL.

The chain combines TRBV5-1 with TRBJ2-7; possibly TRBD1 for D (7 bases). V lost 4 bases and J 4 bases, leaving 15 bases between the germline ends. The CDR3 is 14 residues long. The germline V gene has CDR1 SGHRS and CDR2 YFSETQ. The CDR3 loop is CASSGGTEVYEQYF. CDR3 nucleotide sequence: TGCGCCAGCAGCGGCGGGACAGAGGTATACGAGCAGTACTTC.